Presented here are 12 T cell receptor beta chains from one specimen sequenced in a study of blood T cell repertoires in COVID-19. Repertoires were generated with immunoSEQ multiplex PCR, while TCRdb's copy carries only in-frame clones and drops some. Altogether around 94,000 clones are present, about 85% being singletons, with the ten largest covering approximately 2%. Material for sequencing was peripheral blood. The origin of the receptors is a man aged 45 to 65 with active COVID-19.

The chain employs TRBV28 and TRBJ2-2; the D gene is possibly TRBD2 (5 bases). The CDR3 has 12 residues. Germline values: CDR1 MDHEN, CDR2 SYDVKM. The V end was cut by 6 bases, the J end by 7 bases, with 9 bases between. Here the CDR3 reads CASSLGSGELFF. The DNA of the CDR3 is TGTGCCAGCAGCCTAGGGAGCGGGGAGCTGTTTTTT.

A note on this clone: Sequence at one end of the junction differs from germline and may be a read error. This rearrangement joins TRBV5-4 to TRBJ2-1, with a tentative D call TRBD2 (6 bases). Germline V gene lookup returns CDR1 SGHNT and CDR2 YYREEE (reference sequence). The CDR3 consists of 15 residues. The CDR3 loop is CASSLTSRSNNEQFF. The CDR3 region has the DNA TGTGCCAGCAGCCTCACTAGCCGCTCCAACAATGAGCAGTTCTTC.

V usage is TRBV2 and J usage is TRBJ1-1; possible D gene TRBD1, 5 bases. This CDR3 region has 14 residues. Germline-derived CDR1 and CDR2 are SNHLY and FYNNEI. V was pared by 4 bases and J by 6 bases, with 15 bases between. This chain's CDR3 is CASSARGGAAEAFF. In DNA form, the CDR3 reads TGTGCCAGCAGTGCCCGGGGAGGGGCCGCTGAAGCTTTCTTT.

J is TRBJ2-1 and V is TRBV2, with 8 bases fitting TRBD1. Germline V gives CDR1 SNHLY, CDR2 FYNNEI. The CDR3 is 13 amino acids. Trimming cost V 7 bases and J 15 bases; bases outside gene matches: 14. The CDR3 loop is CASTTEGDRLLFF. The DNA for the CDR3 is TGTGCCAGCACCACCGAGGGGGACAGGCTCCTGTTCTTC.

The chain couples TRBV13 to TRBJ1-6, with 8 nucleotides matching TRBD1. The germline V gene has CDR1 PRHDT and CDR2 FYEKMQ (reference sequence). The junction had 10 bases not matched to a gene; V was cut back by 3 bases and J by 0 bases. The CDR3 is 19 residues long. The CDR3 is CASSFRTGSQSSYNSPLHF. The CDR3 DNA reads TGTGCCAGCAGCTTTAGGACAGGGTCCCAAAGCTCCTATAATTCACCCCTCCACTTT. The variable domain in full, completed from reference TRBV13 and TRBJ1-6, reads AAGVIQSPRHLIKEKRETATLKCYPIPRHDTVYWYQQGPGQDPQFLISFYEKMQSDKGSIPDRFSAQQFSDYHSELNMSSLELGDSALYFCASSFRTGSQSSYNSPLHFGNGTRLTVT.

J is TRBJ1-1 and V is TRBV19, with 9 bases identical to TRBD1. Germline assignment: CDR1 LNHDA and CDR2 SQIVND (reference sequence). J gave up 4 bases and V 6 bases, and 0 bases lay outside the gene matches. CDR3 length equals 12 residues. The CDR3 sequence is CASRTGGTEAFF. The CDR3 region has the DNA TGTGCCAGTAGGACAGGGGGCACTGAAGCTTTCTTT.

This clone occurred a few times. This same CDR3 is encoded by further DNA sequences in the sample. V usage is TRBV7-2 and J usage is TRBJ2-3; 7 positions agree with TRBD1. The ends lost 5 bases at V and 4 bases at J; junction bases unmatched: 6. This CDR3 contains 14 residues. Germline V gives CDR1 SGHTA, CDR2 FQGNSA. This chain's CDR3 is CASSLRQGADTQYF. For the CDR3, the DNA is TGTGCCAGCAGCCTACGACAGGGCGCAGATACGCAGTATTTT.

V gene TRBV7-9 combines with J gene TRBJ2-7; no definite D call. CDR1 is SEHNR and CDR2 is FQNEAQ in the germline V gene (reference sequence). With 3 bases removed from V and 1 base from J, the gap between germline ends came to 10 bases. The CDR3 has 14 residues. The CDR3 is CASSLPLHSYEQYF. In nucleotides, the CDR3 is TGTGCCAGCAGCTTGCCGTTACATTCCTACGAGCAGTACTTC.

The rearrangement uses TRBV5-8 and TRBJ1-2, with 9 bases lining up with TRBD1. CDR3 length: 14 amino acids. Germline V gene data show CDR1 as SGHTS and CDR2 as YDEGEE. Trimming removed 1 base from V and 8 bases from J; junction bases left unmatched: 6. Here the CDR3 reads CASSLTGGLLGYTF. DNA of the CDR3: TGTGCCAGCAGCTTGACAGGGGGCTTACTGGGCTACACCTTC. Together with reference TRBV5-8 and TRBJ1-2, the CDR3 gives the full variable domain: EAGVTQSPTHLIKTRGQQATLRCSPISGHTSVYWYQQALGLGLQFLLWYDEGEERNRGNFPPRFSGRQFPNYSSELNVNALELEDSALYLCASSLTGGLLGYTFGSGTRLTVV.

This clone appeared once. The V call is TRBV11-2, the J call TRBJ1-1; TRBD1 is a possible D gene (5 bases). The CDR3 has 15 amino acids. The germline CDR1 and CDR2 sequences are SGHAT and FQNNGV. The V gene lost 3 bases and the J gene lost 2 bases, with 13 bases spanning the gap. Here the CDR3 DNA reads TGTGCCAGCAGCTTTACCGGGACTTACAACACTGAAGCTTTCTTT. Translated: CASSFTGTYNTEAFF.

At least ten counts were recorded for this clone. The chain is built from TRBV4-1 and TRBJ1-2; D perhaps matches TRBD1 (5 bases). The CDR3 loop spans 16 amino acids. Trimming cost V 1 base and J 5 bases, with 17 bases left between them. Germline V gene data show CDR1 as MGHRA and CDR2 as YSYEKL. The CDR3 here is CASSQVLGGRAYGYTF. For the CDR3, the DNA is TGCGCCAGCAGCCAAGTTTTGGGCGGCAGGGCTTATGGCTACACCTTC.

The chain's CDR3 is CASSTRQGGYGYTF. The CDR3 region has the DNA TGTGCCAGCAGCACCCGACAGGGGGGGTACGGCTACACCTTC. The V gene is TRBV7-2, the J gene TRBJ1-2; the match to TRBD1 covers 9 bases. V lost 5 bases to trimming and J lost 8 bases; unmatched junction nucleotides: 9. The CDR3 is 14 residues long. Germline CDR1 is SGHTA and CDR2 is FQGNSA.